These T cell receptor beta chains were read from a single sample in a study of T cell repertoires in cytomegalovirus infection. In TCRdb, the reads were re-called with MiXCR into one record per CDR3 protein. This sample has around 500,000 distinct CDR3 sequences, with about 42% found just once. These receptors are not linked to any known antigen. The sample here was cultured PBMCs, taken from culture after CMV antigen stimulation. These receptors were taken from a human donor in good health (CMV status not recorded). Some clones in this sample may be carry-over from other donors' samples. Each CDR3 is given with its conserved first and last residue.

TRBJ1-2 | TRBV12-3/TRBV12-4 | CASSEGFDYTF
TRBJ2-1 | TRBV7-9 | CASSSSLEQFF
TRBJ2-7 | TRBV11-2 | CASSRRRDRVWRDSYEQYF
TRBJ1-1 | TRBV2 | CASSETVVGGNTEAFF
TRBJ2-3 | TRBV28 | CASTSGGTTDTQYF
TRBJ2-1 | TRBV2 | CASILTSGGANEQFF
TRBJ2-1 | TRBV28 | CASSQRGGLGNEQFF
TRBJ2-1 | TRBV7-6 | CASSLIRVPIARGNEQFF
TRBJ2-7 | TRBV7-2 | CASSLASGGSSYEQYF
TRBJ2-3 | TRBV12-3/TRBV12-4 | CASSLAAGLGTDTQYF
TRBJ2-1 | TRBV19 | CASSRGREALGEQFF
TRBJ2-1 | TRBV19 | CASSPFGTGHNEQFF
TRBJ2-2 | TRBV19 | CASKTGGWTGELFF
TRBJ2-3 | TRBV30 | CAWSVQTSGTQYF
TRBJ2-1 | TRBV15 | CATSPLRGGEQFF
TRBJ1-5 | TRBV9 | CASSAEGYQPQHF
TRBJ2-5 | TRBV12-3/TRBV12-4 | CASTNRQGGRETQYF
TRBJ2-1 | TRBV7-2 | CASSLLGSYNEQFF
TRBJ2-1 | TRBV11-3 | CASSLNPAYEQFF
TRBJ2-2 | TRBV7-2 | CASNINTGELFF
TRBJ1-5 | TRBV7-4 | CASSPMGGGNQPQHF
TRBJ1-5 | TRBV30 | CAWTRKEGRGSNQPQHF